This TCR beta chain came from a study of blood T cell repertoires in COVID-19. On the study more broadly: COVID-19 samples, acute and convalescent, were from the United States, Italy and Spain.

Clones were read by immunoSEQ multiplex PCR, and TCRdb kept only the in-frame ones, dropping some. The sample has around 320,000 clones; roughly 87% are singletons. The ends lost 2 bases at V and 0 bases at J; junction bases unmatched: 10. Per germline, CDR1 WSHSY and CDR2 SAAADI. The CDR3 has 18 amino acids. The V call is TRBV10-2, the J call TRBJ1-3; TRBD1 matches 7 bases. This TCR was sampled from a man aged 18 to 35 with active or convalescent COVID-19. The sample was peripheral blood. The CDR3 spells CASSETGDFDFSGNTIYF. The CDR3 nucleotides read TGCGCCAGCAGTGAGACAGGGGACTTTGACTTCTCTGGAAACACCATATATTTT.